These 5 T cell receptor beta chains were sequenced from one sample in a study of blood T cell repertoires in COVID-19. Assay: immunoSEQ multiplex PCR; the TCRdb copy retains only in-frame clones and omits some. The sample has some 490,000 clones, approximately 85% seen once. The sequenced sample consisted of peripheral blood. These receptors came from a human donor in a cohort sampled during active COVID-19.

The rearrangement joins TRBV28 to TRBJ2-2, with D uncertain. CDR3 size: 14 residues. V dropped 1 base and J dropped 9 bases, with 12 bases sitting between them. CDR1 and CDR2 from the germline V gene are MDHEN and SYDVKM. CDR3 sequence (DNA): TGTGCCAGCAGTTTATCCTTAGGAGCCCGGGAGCTGTTTTTT. It specifies CASSLSLGARELFF.

This clone was seen at least ten times. The chain uses TRBV5-1 and TRBJ2-1, with a possible D match to TRBD2 (5 bases). V lost 3 bases, J lost 4 bases, and 17 bases lay in between. The CDR3 loop spans 16 amino acids. CDR1 is SGHRS, CDR2 YFSETQ, per germline. The CDR3 region is CASSWTGSSRYNEQFF. The CDR3 nucleotides read TGCGCCAGCAGCTGGACGGGGTCGAGCAGATACAATGAGCAGTTCTTC.

The chain employs TRBV27 and TRBJ2-7; perhaps TRBD2 as D (6 bases). The CDR3 loop spans 13 amino acids. CDR1 is MNHEY, CDR2 SMNVEV, per germline (reference sequence). The V end lost 3 bases, the J end lost 6 bases, and 12 bases lay between the germline ends. The CDR3 nucleotides read TGTGCCAGCAGTTTGGGACTCTTGTCCGAGCAGTACTTC. It specifies CASSLGLLSEQYF.

In DNA, the CDR3 is TGCGCCAGCAGCCAGAGGACACATAGCTCCTACGAGCAGTACTTC. Protein: CASSQRTHSSYEQYF. The rearrangement links TRBV4-3 to TRBJ2-7; tentative D call: TRBD1 (5 bases). Germline loops: CDR1 LGHNA, CDR2 YSLEER. This CDR3 is 15 amino acids long. V lost 3 bases and J 0 bases, leaving 12 bases between the germline ends.

To note about this clone: Other DNA sequences within the sample encode an identical CDR3. The chain is built from TRBV28 and TRBJ2-3, with 12 bases matching TRBD2. Trimming at V came to 3 bases and at J to 4 bases, leaving 5 bases not matched to a gene. The CDR3 is made up of 16 amino acids. The germline V gene has CDR1 MDHEN and CDR2 SYDVKM. DNA of the CDR3: TGTGCCAGCAGTTTGCTGACTAGCGGGAGAGCAGATACGCAGTATTTT. Translation: CASSLLTSGRADTQYF.